This T cell receptor beta chain stems from a study of blood T cell repertoires in COVID-19. On the study more broadly: The study drew acute and convalescent COVID-19 samples from the United States, Italy and Spain. The cDNA or gDNA used as material had been derived from T cells, B-cell-depleted T cells, or PBMCs.

The CDR3 loop spans 19 amino acids. V was clipped by 1 base and J by 2 bases; unmatched bases: 7. CDR1 and CDR2 (germline): LGHNA, YSLEER. Assay used: immunoSEQ multiplex PCR; TCRdb lists only in-frame clones, some missing. Among 190,000 or so clones, about 87% were seen once, and the ten largest hold roughly 0.9%. This clone was seen just once. This TCR was recovered from a woman aged 18 to 35 who had recovered from COVID-19. The chain has TRBV4-3 and TRBJ2-3; 15 nucleotides align to TRBD2. The specimen sequenced was peripheral blood. CDR3 nucleotides: TGCGCCAGCAGCCAAGCCGGGACTAGCGGGAGGACGGACACAGATACGCAGTATTTT. Encoded protein: CASSQAGTSGRTDTDTQYF.